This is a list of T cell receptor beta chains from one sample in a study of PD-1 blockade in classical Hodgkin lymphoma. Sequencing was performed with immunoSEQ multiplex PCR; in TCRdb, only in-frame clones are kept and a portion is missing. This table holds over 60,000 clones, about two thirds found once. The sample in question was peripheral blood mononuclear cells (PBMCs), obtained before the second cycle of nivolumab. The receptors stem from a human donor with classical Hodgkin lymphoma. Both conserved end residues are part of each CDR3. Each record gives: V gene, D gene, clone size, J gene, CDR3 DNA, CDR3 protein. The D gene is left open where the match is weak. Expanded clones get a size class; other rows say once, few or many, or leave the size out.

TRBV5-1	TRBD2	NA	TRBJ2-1	TGCGCCAGCAGCTTGTCCGCCGCGGGGGGGATATTGAATGAGCAGTTCTTC	CASSLSAAGGILNEQFF
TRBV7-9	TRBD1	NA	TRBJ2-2	TGTGCCAGCAGTCACAGGGGTAACACCGGGGAGCTGTTTTTT	CASSHRGNTGELFF
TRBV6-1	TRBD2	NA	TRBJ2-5	TGTGCCAGCAGAGAAAAACTAGCGGGAAGGGCAGAGACCCAGTACTTC	CASREKLAGRAETQYF
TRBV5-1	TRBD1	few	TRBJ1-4	TGCGCCAGCAGCCCCAGGGACAGGGGGAATGAAAAACTGTTTTTT	CASSPRDRGNEKLFF
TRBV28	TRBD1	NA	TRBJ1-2	TGTGCCAGCAGTTTAGGACAGGGAGACTTACATGGCTACACCTTC	CASSLGQGDLHGYTF
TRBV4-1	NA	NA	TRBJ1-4	TGCGCCAGCAGCCAAGCGGTCGGGAGCGGGGAAAAACTGTTTTTT	CASSQAVGSGEKLFF
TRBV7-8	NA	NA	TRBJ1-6	TGTGCCAGCAGCTTAGTGCATAATTCACCCCTCCACTTT	CASSLVHNSPLHF
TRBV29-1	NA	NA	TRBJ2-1	TGCAGCGTAACTGGGGGGAGAGGCGCACTGCAGTTCTTC	CSVTGGRGALQFF
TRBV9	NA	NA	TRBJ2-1	TGTGCCAGCAGCGGCAGGGGGGGGCCTGAGCAGTTCTTC	CASSGRGGPEQFF
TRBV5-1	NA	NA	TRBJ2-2	TGCGCCAGCAGCTGGGGTGCCGGGGAGCTGTTTTTT	CASSWGAGELFF
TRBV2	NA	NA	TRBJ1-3	TGTGCCAGCAGTGAAGACGGGGGTATTGGAAACACCATATATTTT	CASSEDGGIGNTIYF
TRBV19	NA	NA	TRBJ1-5	TGTGCCACGTCACCGGGTACCAGCAATCAGCCCCAGCATTTT	CATSPGTSNQPQHF
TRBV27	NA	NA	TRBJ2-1	TGTGCCAGCAGTTCATCTCTTAGCGGAAGCTCCTACAATGAGCAGTTCTTC	CASSSSLSGSSYNEQFF
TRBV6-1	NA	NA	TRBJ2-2	TGTGCCAGCAGTGAACCACCCCCCGGGGAGCTGTTTTTT	CASSEPPPGELFF
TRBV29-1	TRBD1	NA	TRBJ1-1	TGCAGCGTTGAACGGGGACAGCACACTGAAGCTTTCTTT	CSVERGQHTEAFF
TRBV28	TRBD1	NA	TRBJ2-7	TGTGCCAGCAGTGCCAGCCCGGGACAGGGGTCCTACGAGCAGTACTTC	CASSASPGQGSYEQYF
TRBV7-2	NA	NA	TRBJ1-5	TGTGCCAGCAGCTTACACGGATTTAATCAGCCCCAGCATTTT	CASSLHGFNQPQHF
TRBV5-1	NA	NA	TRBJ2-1	TGCGCCAGCAGCTTAGATACGACTAGTCATGAGCAGTTCTTC	CASSLDTTSHEQFF
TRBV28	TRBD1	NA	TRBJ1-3	TGTGCCAGCAGTTTATCTGGCAGGGGGGGCGAAGGAAACACCATATATTTT	CASSLSGRGGEGNTIYF
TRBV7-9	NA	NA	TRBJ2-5	TGTGCCAGCAGTCAGGGTGGAGAGACCCAGTACTTC	CASSQGGETQYF
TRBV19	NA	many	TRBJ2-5	TGTGCCAGTAGCAAGGGACTCCTTAGAGGGGGTACTAGCCCGATAGGGACCCAGTACTTC	CASSKGLLRGGTSPIGTQYF
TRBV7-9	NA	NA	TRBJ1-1	TGTGCCAGCAGCCAAGATTCACGTGGAGCTTTCTTT	CASSQDSRGAFF
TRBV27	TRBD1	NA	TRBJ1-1	TGTGCCAGCAGTCTTTCGGCTGCAGGGGGCAGGACTGAAGCTTTCTTT	CASSLSAAGGRTEAFF
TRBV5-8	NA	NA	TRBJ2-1	TGTGCCAGCAGCTTTTACAATGAGCAGTTCTTC	CASSFYNEQFF
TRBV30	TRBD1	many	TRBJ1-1	TGTGCCTGCGGGACAGGAGGGACTGAAGCTTTCTTT	CACGTGGTEAFF
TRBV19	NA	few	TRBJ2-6	TGTGCCAGTCGGATGAGCTCTGGGGCCAACGTCCTGACTTTC	CASRMSSGANVLTF
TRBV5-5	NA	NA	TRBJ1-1	TGTGCCAGCAGCTTGAGCGTGAACACTGAAGCTTTCTTT	CASSLSVNTEAFF
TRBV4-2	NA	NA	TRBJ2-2	TGTGCCAGCAGCCATGCCGGGACAATGAACACCGGGGAGCTGTTTTTT	CASSHAGTMNTGELFF
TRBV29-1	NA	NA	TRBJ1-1	TGCAGCGTTGTATGGAACACTGAAGCTTTCTTT	CSVVWNTEAFF
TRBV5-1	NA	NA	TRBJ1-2	TGCGCCAGCAGCTTGGCCGGGGGGAAAGGGAATAACTATGGCTACACCTTC	CASSLAGGKGNNYGYTF
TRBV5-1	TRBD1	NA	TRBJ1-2	TGCGCCAGCAGCTCAACCGGGACAGGGATCTACACCTTC	CASSSTGTGIYTF
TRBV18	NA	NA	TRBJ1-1	TGTGCCAGCTCACCACTCCTGACGGATCCGAACACTGAAGCTTTCTTT	CASSPLLTDPNTEAFF
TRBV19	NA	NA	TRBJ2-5	TGTGCCAGTAGTTTACAAGGGACTTTCACTGGGGAGACCCAGTACTTC	CASSLQGTFTGETQYF
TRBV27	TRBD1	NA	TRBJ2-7	TGTGCCAGCAGTTTAAGGGGGACAGCCTACGAGCAGTACTTC	CASSLRGTAYEQYF
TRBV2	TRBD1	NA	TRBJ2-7	TGTGCCAGCGAGGGGGGGACAGGGGGTTCCTACGAGCAGTACTTC	CASEGGTGGSYEQYF
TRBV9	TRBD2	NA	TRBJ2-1	TGTGCCAGCAGCCCTGTTGAGCGGGGGGGCGGAGACCTCAATGAGGAGCAGTTCTTC	CASSPVERGGGDLNEEQFF
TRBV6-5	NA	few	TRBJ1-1	TGTGCCAGCAGTTACTCTTCACAGTACAGTGAAGCTTTCTTT	CASSYSSQYSEAFF
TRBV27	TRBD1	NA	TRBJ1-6	TGTGCCAGCAGTTTAGGGGGACAGGCAATTCAAGCCCTCCACTTT	CASSLGGQAIQALHF
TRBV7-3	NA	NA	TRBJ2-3	TGTGCCAGCAGCCCTTCCAGGGGAGGCACAGATACGCAGTATTTT	CASSPSRGGTDTQYF
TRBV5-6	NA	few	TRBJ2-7	TGTGCCAGCAGCTTGATGGGTTGGGGGGCCGAGCAGTACTTC	CASSLMGWGAEQYF
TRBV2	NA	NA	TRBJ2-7	TGTGCCAGCAAGGCAACTTACTACGAGCAGTACTTC	CASKATYYEQYF
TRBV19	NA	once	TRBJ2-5	TGTGCCAGTAGTGGAGAGGAGACCCAGTACTTC	CASSGEETQYF
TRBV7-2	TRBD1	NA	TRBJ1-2	TGTGCCAGCAGCTTCGGGACAGGGGAGATGTATGGCTACACCTTC	CASSFGTGEMYGYTF
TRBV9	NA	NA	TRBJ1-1	TGTGCCAGCAGCCCGCCTGGTACCGGAGACACTGAAGCTTTCTTT	CASSPPGTGDTEAFF
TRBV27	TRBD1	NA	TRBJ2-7	TGTGCCAGCAGTTCCCCAGGGGGCGTTAGCTCCTACGAGCAGTACTTC	CASSSPGGVSSYEQYF
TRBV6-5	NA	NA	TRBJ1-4	TGTGCCAGCAGTCAGGGGATCCCCGGTGAAAAACTGTTTTTT	CASSQGIPGEKLFF
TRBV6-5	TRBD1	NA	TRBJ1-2	TGTGCCAGCAGGGAACAGGGGGCCCCTCCTGACTACACCTTC	CASREQGAPPDYTF
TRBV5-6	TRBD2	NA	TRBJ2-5	TGTGCCAGCAGCTTGGCGGGTAGCGGGAAAGAGACCCAGTACTTC	CASSLAGSGKETQYF
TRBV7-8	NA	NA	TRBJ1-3	TGTGCCAGCAGCTTAGACGGAGGAAACACCATATATTTT	CASSLDGGNTIYF
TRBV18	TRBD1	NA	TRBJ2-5	TGTGCCAGCTCACCACTCCCCGGGACAGGGGGAGCGGAGACCCAGTACTTC	CASSPLPGTGGAETQYF
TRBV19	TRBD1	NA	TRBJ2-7	TGTGCCAGTAGTACGGGATCGGGGACAGGGGGCGAGCAGTACTTC	CASSTGSGTGGEQYF
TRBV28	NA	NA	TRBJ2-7	TGTGCCAGCACCCCCTCCGTGTTGAGCTCCTACGAGCAGTACTTC	CASTPSVLSSYEQYF
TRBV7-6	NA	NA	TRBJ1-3	TGTGCCAGCAGCCTCGAGTGGAACTCTGGAAACACCATATATTTT	CASSLEWNSGNTIYF
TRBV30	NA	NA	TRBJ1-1	TGTGCCTGGAGATCGGGACTTCGTTCCTCTGAAGCTTTCTTT	CAWRSGLRSSEAFF
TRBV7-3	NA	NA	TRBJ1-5	TGTGCCAGCAGCTTATTGGGGCAGCCCCAGCATTTT	CASSLLGQPQHF
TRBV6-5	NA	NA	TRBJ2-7	TGTGCCAGCAGTTTCCTGAGGTCCTACGAGCAGTACTTC	CASSFLRSYEQYF
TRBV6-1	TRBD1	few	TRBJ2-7	TGTGCCAGCAGTCCGACCGGGACAGGTTTTGAGCAGTACTTC	CASSPTGTGFEQYF
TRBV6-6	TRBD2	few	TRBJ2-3	TGTGCCAGCAGTTACCTAGCGGGGGGCACAGATACGCAGTATTTT	CASSYLAGGTDTQYF
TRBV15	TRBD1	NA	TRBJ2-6	TGTGCCACCAGCAGAGATCAAGGACAGGGCGATGGGGCCAACGTCCTGACTTTC	CATSRDQGQGDGANVLTF
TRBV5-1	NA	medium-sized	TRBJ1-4	TGCGCCAGCAGCTTGGCGGGTTCCGGGACCAATGAAAAACTGTTTTTT	CASSLAGSGTNEKLFF